Below are 21 T cell receptor beta chains sequenced from a single sample in a study of CD8 T cells in Susac syndrome. Random hexamers were used to reverse transcribe the RNA input (roughly 0.5 to 1 ug). MiXCR, applied by TCRdb to the immunoSEQ multiplex PCR reads, yields one record per CDR3 protein. This sample has some 150,000 distinct CDR3 sequences, with about 95% found just once. Sequenced material: CD4+ T cells from PBMCs. The origin of the receptors is a human donor with Susac syndrome.

The chain has TRBV27 and TRBJ1-5; D gene unclear. V dropped 6 bases and J dropped 0 bases, with 12 bases sitting between them. The germline gives CDR1 MNHEY, CDR2 SMNVEV (reference sequence). This CDR3 spans 15 amino acids. DNA of the CDR3: TGTGCCAGCAGCGCGGGTTTTCATAGCAATCAGCCCCAGCATTTT. Amino acids: CASSAGFHSNQPQHF.

This rearrangement joins TRBV11-3 to TRBJ2-3, with D possibly being TRBD1 or TRBD2 (5 bases each). This CDR3 has 11 amino acids. The germline V and J ends were trimmed by 8 bases and 3 bases, with 6 bases remaining between them. The germline V gene has CDR1 SGHNT and CDR2 YENEEA. In DNA form, the CDR3 reads TGTGCCAGCGGGGGTACAGATACGCAGTATTTT. Its translation is CASGGTDTQYF.

The chain employs TRBV20-1 and TRBJ2-4, with D perhaps TRBD2 (5 bases). Germline CDR1 reads DFQATT; CDR2 reads SNEGSKA (reference sequence). The CDR3 is 13 residues long. The V gene lost 5 bases and the J gene lost 7 bases, with 15 bases spanning the gap. The CDR3: CSAGILRGNIQYF. CDR3 DNA sequence: TGCAGTGCTGGGATCCTGAGAGGGAACATTCAGTACTTC.

The chain employs TRBV23-1 and TRBJ2-1, with D unclear. TRBV23-1 is noted as an ORF with a role that remains uncertain. V lost 3 bases and J lost 7, with 7 bases in between. The CDR3 length is 12 residues. CDR3 sequence: CASSHVKNEQFF. The CDR3 nucleotides are TGCGCCAGCAGTCACGTCAAGAATGAGCAGTTCTTC.

The J gene is TRBJ1-1, the V gene TRBV29-1; no clear D. Germline V lookup: CDR1 SQVTM, CDR2 ANQGSEA. The CDR3 has 11 residues. The V end was cut by 8 bases, the J end by 11 bases, with 18 bases between. CDR3 residues: CSPGVGGAAFF. CDR3 DNA: TGCAGCCCTGGGGTGGGCGGCGCGGCTTTCTTT.

This sequence joins TRBV3-1 and TRBJ2-2, with TRBD1 matching 9 bases. CDR1 and CDR2 from the germline V gene are LGHDT and YNNKEL (reference sequence). The CDR3 length is 15 residues. Trimming at V came to 2 bases and at J to 4 bases, leaving 2 bases not matched to a gene. The CDR3 DNA follows: TGTGCCAGCAGCCAAAGGACAGGGGTCACCGGGGAGCTGTTTTTT. Its protein product is CASSQRTGVTGELFF. The complete variable domain, with remaining parts taken from reference TRBV3-1 and TRBJ2-2, reads DTAVSQTPKYLVTQMGNDKSIKCEQNLGHDTMYWYKQDSKKFLKIMFSYNNKELIINETVPNRFSPKSPDKAHLNLHINSLELGDSAVYFCASSQRTGVTGELFFGEGSRLTVL.

The CDR3 here is CASSPGTGLSNEQFF. The CDR3 coding sequence is TGTGCCAGCAGTCCCGGGACAGGTCTTTCCAATGAGCAGTTCTTC. The chain carries TRBV11-2 and TRBJ2-1; 8 positions agree with TRBD1. The trim removed 6 bases at V and 6 bases at J, leaving 10 bases unmatched. In germline, CDR1 is SGHAT, CDR2 FQNNGV. This CDR3 is built from 15 residues.

The CDR3 loop reads CASSPWTEYGYTF. DNA of the CDR3: TGTGCCAGCTCACCTTGGACAGAGTATGGCTACACCTTC. The rearrangement uses TRBV18 and TRBJ1-2; D might be TRBD1 (6 bases). Trimming took off 3 bases at V and 5 bases at J, with 10 bases between the two ends. The CDR3 loop spans 13 amino acids. CDR1 is KGHSH and CDR2 is LQKENI in the germline V gene.

The CDR3 protein is CASSTRPQDTQYF. DNA of the CDR3: TGCGCCAGCAGTACCCGCCCTCAGGATACGCAGTATTTT. This rearrangement joins TRBV5-1 to TRBJ2-3; D gene uncertain. V lost 5 bases to trimming and J lost 6 bases, with 13 bases between them. The length of the CDR3 is 13 residues. Germline V gene data show CDR1 as SGHRS and CDR2 as YFSETQ.

The chain employs TRBV12-3 or TRBV12-4 and TRBJ2-4, with D perhaps TRBD1 (5 bases). Between the trimmed V and J ends, which lost 3 bases and 4 bases, there was a span of 10 bases. This CDR3 has 14 amino acids. CDR3 region: CASSLPGQKNIQYF. The CDR3 bases are TGTGCCAGCAGTTTGCCCGGACAAAAAAACATTCAGTACTTC.

The J gene is TRBJ2-6, the V gene TRBV5-4, with 7 bases identical to TRBD1. Trimming took 0 bases from V and 4 from J; bases not matched to a gene: 1. The CDR3 extends over 15 amino acids. Germline CDR1 and CDR2: SGHNT and YYREEE (reference sequence). CDR3 in amino acids: CASSLEGAGANVLTF. The CDR3 region has the DNA TGTGCCAGCAGCTTGGAGGGGGCAGGGGCCAACGTCCTGACTTTC.

The genes are TRBV6-5 and TRBJ1-5; D remains ambiguous. V was pared by 6 bases and J by 5 bases, with 11 bases between. The V gene's germline CDR1 is MNHEY and CDR2 SVGAGI. This CDR3 spans 13 amino acids. The CDR3 here is CASRIGGDQPQHF. DNA for the CDR3: TGTGCCAGCAGGATAGGAGGCGATCAGCCCCAGCATTTT.

This clonotype occurred once. The chain joins TRBV9 to TRBJ2-1; 7 nucleotides agree with TRBD1. This CDR3 has 14 amino acids. The V segment lost 4 bases and the J segment 6 bases; nucleotides outside the gene matches: 7. The germline CDR1 and CDR2 sequences are SGDLS and YYNGEE. The CDR3 reads CASSPWTGANEQFF. CDR3 bases: TGTGCCAGCAGCCCCTGGACAGGTGCCAATGAGCAGTTCTTC.

The V gene is TRBV9, the J gene TRBJ2-2; TRBD1 matches at 8 bases. The length of the CDR3 is 18 residues. Germline CDR1 is SGDLS and CDR2 is YYNGEE. Unmatched junction bases numbered 13, after V lost 0 bases and J lost 6 bases. The CDR3 coding sequence is TGTGCCAGCAGCGTAGGGGGGCCAGGGGGCGGTCAGGCCGGGGAGCTGTTTTTT. This codes for CASSVGGPGGGQAGELFF.

The chain couples TRBV27 to TRBJ2-1, with TRBD2 as a possible D gene (5 bases). The germline V gene encodes CDR1 MNHEY and CDR2 SMNVEV (reference sequence). Between the trimmed V and J ends, which lost 4 bases and 3 bases, there was a span of 10 bases. This CDR3 is built from 14 residues. The CDR3 DNA reads as TGTGCCAGCAGTTATGCTAGCTACTACAATGAGCAGTTCTTC. Translating it yields CASSYASYYNEQFF.

In DNA form, the CDR3 reads TGCAGTGCTAGTTTAACTTTTCGGGACGCCAGCTCCTACGAGCAGTACTTC. Protein: CSASLTFRDASSYEQYF. This sequence joins TRBV20-1 and TRBJ2-7; D may correspond to TRBD1 or TRBD2 (5 bases each). This CDR3 spans 17 amino acids. Germline CDR1 reads DFQATT; CDR2 reads SNEGSKA (reference sequence). Between the trimmed V and J ends, which lost 3 bases and 0 bases, there was a span of 21 bases.

This chain links TRBV25-1 with TRBJ1-5; 9 positions agree with TRBD1. V lost 5 bases to trimming and J lost 7 bases; unmatched junction nucleotides: 0. Germline CDR1 and CDR2: MGHDK and SYGVNS. The CDR3 is 12 amino acids. CDR3 DNA sequence: TGTGCCAGCAGTACAGGGGGCCAGCCCCAGCATTTT. This codes for CASSTGGQPQHF.

The rearrangement joins TRBV29-1 to TRBJ2-5, with 10 bases aligning to TRBD2. V shed 5 bases, J shed 1 base, and the junction held 4 bases outside the gene matches. CDR3 length: 14 amino acids. Germline CDR1 and CDR2: SQVTM and ANQGSEA. The CDR3 DNA sequence: TGCAGCGTTACGACTAGCGGGTTCCAAGAGACCCAGTACTTC. Translation: CSVTTSGFQETQYF.

V is TRBV6-1 and J is TRBJ2-6, with TRBD1 identical over 9 bases. CDR3 size: 17 residues. Trimming at V came to 6 bases and at J to 0 bases, leaving 6 bases not matched to a gene. Germline V lookup: CDR1 MNHNS, CDR2 SASEGT. CDR3 in amino acids: CASSRTGQGSGANVLTF. CDR3 coding DNA: TGTGCCAGCAGCCGAACGGGACAGGGCTCTGGGGCCAACGTCCTGACTTTC.

This chain connects TRBV29-1 to TRBJ2-1; 9 positions match TRBD2. Germline V CDR1 and CDR2: SQVTM, ANQGSEA. The V segment lost 6 bases and the J segment 4 bases; nucleotides outside the gene matches: 7. This CDR3 has 14 amino acids. This CDR3 is CSVPSGGFYNEQFF. CDR3 nucleotide sequence: TGCAGCGTCCCCAGCGGGGGGTTTTACAATGAGCAGTTCTTC.

The rearrangement joins TRBV12-3 or TRBV12-4 to TRBJ2-5; D gene unclear. The CDR3 runs 13 residues. The V end lost 3 bases, the J end lost 2 bases, and 7 bases lay between the germline ends. The CDR3 nucleotides read TGTGCCAGCAGTTTCCTGAGTCAAGAGACCCAGTACTTC. Encoded protein: CASSFLSQETQYF.